This passage covers 10 T cell receptor beta chains from one sample sequenced in a study of blood T cell repertoires in COVID-19. The table came from immunoSEQ multiplex PCR; TCRdb's copy has only in-frame clones and leaves some out. The sample yields approximately 220,000 clones, roughly nine tenths seen once. The sequencing input was peripheral blood. The receptors were gathered from a man aged 40-55 years with acute or convalescent COVID-19.

The chain employs TRBV12-3 or TRBV12-4 and TRBJ1-1, with D maybe TRBD1 (6 bases). The V and J ends lost 3 bases and 1 base respectively, with 6 bases between them. The length of the CDR3 is 13 residues. The CDR3 DNA sequence: TGTGCCAGCAGTTTGACAGGGAACACTGAAGCTTTCTTT. Translation: CASSLTGNTEAFF.

The chain recombines TRBV28 with TRBJ1-5; possibly TRBD1 for D (6 bases). The CDR3 spans 15 residues. CDR1 MDHEN and CDR2 SYDVKM come from the germline V gene. V lost 2 bases, J lost 0 bases, and 8 bases lay in between. Here the CDR3 DNA reads TGTGCCAGCAGTTTAGGGGGCGGTAGCAATCAGCCCCAGCATTTT. It codes for CASSLGGGSNQPQHF.

V is TRBV18 and J is TRBJ1-4; a possible D gene is TRBD1 (5 bases). Germline CDR1 KGHSH, CDR2 LQKENI. This CDR3 has 17 residues. The V end was cut by 3 bases, the J end by 4 bases, with 18 bases between. The CDR3 nucleotides read TGTGCCAGCTCACCTTACGCTTCAGGACAACTTAATGAAAAACTGTTTTTT. This translates into CASSPYASGQLNEKLFF.

The chain couples TRBV7-6 to TRBJ2-1, with D uncertain. CDR1 and CDR2 (germline): SGHVS, FNYEAQ. V was cut by 5 bases and J by 4 bases, with 15 bases left in between. The CDR3 totals 15 residues. The CDR3 nucleotides read TGTGCCAGCAGCCCACCATGGCAGGCATACAATGAGCAGTTCTTC. Its protein product is CASSPPWQAYNEQFF.

The chain is built from TRBV6-1 and TRBJ1-2; 8 bases line up with TRBD1. Trimming at V came to 3 bases and at J to 2 bases, leaving 5 bases not matched to a gene. In germline, CDR1 is MNHNS, CDR2 SASEGT. This CDR3 has 15 amino acids. As DNA, the CDR3 is TGTGCCAGCAGTGAGTCTCAGGGGGCAAACTATGGCTACACCTTC. As protein: CASSESQGANYGYTF.

This chain joins TRBV5-1 and TRBJ2-4; TRBD2 matches at 7 bases. The V gene end was trimmed by 3 bases and the J gene end by 7 bases; junction bases not matched to a gene: 7. CDR1 and CDR2 from the germline V gene are SGHRS and YFSETQ. The CDR3 totals 14 residues. The CDR3 sequence: CASSSLQGGNIQYF. Written as DNA, the CDR3 is TGCGCCAGCAGCTCCCTCCAGGGAGGGAACATTCAGTACTTC.

The chain uses TRBV7-2 and TRBJ2-1; 8 bases match TRBD2. The CDR3 loop spans 17 amino acids. The germline V gene encodes CDR1 SGHTA and CDR2 FQGNSA. After removal of 2 bases from V and 2 bases from J, the junction contained 8 bases not matched to a gene. CDR3 sequence reads: CASSLRRTSKAYNEQFF. The CDR3 DNA follows: TGTGCCAGCAGCTTAAGAAGGACTAGCAAGGCCTACAATGAGCAGTTCTTC.

J is TRBJ1-1 and V is TRBV24-1; D unresolved. Deletions cut 5 bases from V and 5 bases from J, with 5 bases between. Germline V gives CDR1 KGHDR, CDR2 SFDVKD. The CDR3 is made up of 11 amino acids. The CDR3 DNA sequence: TGTGCCACCAGTGCGGGAACTGAAGCTTTCTTT. Translating gives CATSAGTEAFF.

V is TRBV12-2 and J is TRBJ2-3; TRBD2 is the table's D call, not checked against the DNA. TRBV12-2 represents a pseudogene. The CDR3 runs 16 residues. In DNA form, the CDR3 reads TGTGCAAGTTACCCGGCGGGGGGGGCCGGAATGGATACGCAGTATTTT. Translated, it gives CASYPAGGAGMDTQYF.

The chain recombines TRBV6-2 or TRBV6-3 with TRBJ2-1; the D gene is possibly TRBD2 (6 bases). CDR3 length equals 15 residues. CDR1 and CDR2 from the germline V gene are MNHEY and SVGEGT. V lost 2 bases, J lost 4 bases, and 12 bases lay in between. The chain's CDR3 is CASSYRRGGYNEQFF. CDR3 bases: TGTGCCAGCAGTTACAGGAGGGGCGGGTACAATGAGCAGTTCTTC.